This T cell receptor beta chain appears in the sequencing data of a study of T cells in Graves' hyperthyroidism and ophthalmopathy (dated by TCRdb to between 2018 and 2021). As for the study more broadly: Peripheral blood was sampled at the time of initial diagnosis, prior to any treatment. To identify TCR V-J signatures that set the groups apart, the researchers used a discovery cohort of about a hundred patients, made up of 43 with Graves' ophthalmopathy and 57 with stable Graves' hyperthyroidism. Whether ophthalmopathy could be predicted prospectively was tested in an independent validation cohort made up of some 20 hyperthyroidism patients plus 17 patients who later progressed to ophthalmopathy. The roughly 100 discovery patients were divided at random into training and test sets in a 7:3 ratio. The study also compared thyroid tissue and blood T-cell repertoires from 6 or 7 Graves' hyperthyroidism patients. Following sampling, methimazole starting at 30 mg daily was given to hyperthyroidism patients, and high-dose intravenous methylprednisolone was given to ophthalmopathy patients. The paper describes TCR Vbeta CDR3 sequencing of 140 or so peripheral blood samples, made up of 43 ophthalmopathy patients, over 70 hyperthyroidism patients and some 17 progressor patients.

The TCR beta CDR3 regions were amplified from RNA transcripts. The first round of RT-PCR for the TCR CDR3 was performed with the HTBI primer set and the Qiagen OneStep RT-PCR kit. A second multiplex PCR round built the libraries, followed by size selection and purification. The libraries were sequenced on an Illumina HiSeq2000 using paired-end 100 bp reads. The paper's processing steps were these. Raw data were processed with SOAPnuke, discarding reads with adapters, uncalled bases, mean Phred below 15, or no exact constant-primer or identifier match. High-quality paired reads were merged using COPE v1.2.5, and each unique nucleotide sequence was defined as a clonotype. Clonotypes were aligned to IMGT TRBV, TRBD and TRBJ reference segments using MiTCR v1.1. The analysis included only V-J combinations with a frequency above 0.0001, which together covered roughly 99% of the repertoires. The TCS score was defined as the ratio of F50 (clonal expansion) to E x V (chaos), calculated using BLOSUM62-based TCRdist between CDR3 peptides within each V-J. Welch's t-statistics and random forest reduced 514 V-J features to some 14, which were used in a naive Bayes classifier (R e1071). TCRdb redid the processing of the public reads, applying fastp at Q25 and MiXCR, and retained in-frame beta chains. Every entry covers one CDR3 protein and lists the most common genes and DNA from its rows. TCRdb, not the authors, supplied the V and J calls. The table for this sample lists some 490,000 distinct CDR3 sequences; roughly a sixth of them were counted only once. The ten biggest clones cover 25% to 35% of the sample.

The CDR3 runs 15 amino acids, cysteine and phenylalanine included. Only the CDR3 part of the read is kept: 45 bases, read in frame from the first base. V and J lose 2 bases and 0 bases, and a span of 11 bases separates them. This clonotype was detected a few times. The antigen it recognizes is unknown. There are no base qualities to consult, and no much larger clone falls within one base. Ophthalmopathy patients had moderately to severely active disease, with a Clinical Activity Score of 3 or more, a NOSPECS grade of 4 or more, and a disease duration of less than 3 months. Any patient with an uncontrolled infection, another autoimmune disease, pregnancy or lactation was excluded. Clinical symptoms, serum thyroxine and TRAb, thyroid ultrasound, and orbital computed tomography formed the basis for the diagnoses. Ficoll-Paque density gradient centrifugation was used to isolate PBMCs from 9.5 to 10 ml of fresh peripheral blood. Total RNA was extracted using Trizol reagent, and RNA quality was assessed on an Agilent 2100 Bioanalyzer.

Results the study describes overall, beyond this receptor: No statistical method was used to fix the sample size in advance, and group allocation was not hidden from the investigators. A model built on a 13 V-J signature distinguished ophthalmopathy from stable hyperthyroidism, reaching about 89% sensitivity and around 82% specificity in cross-validation and 80%/75% in testing. In validation, the model predicted progression to ophthalmopathy a median of 6.5 months before onset, with about 67% sensitivity and 72.22% specificity. Blood samples also contained most of the expanded thyroid clonotypes (frequency above 0.001), which suggests that blood repertoires may reflect thyroid immune responses.

The chain couples TRBV12-3 or TRBV12-4 to TRBJ2-7, with the D gene not clear enough to name. The receptor was derived from a woman aged 25 to 39 with Graves' ophthalmopathy. Material for sequencing was blood. The DNA sequence follows: TGTGCCAGCAGTTTACTAGGCAACCCCTCCTACGAGCAGTACTTC. It specifies CASSLLGNPSYEQYF.